Below are 14 T cell receptor beta chains sequenced from a single sample in a study of cytomegalovirus exposure and HLA in healthy donors. Researchers ran the PCR with 60 Vbeta and 13 Jbeta primers. Generated by immunoSEQ multiplex PCR, the TCRdb table keeps only in-frame clones and is missing some. This table has 100,000 to 120,000 clones, about four fifths appearing once. Sequencing input: PBMCs. Every receptor here comes from a man aged 25 to 45 in good health and CMV-seronegative.

This clone occurred many times. The rearrangement links TRBV5-4 to TRBJ1-3, with a weak D call TRBD1 (5 bases). Between the trimmed V and J ends, which lost 0 bases and 1 base, there was a span of 8 bases. Germline V gene data show CDR1 as SGHNT and CDR2 as YYREEE (reference sequence). This CDR3 has 15 residues. Here the CDR3 reads CASSLERGSGNTIYF. DNA for the CDR3: TGTGCCAGCAGCTTGGAGCGGGGGTCTGGAAACACCATATATTTT.

Written as DNA, the CDR3 is TGTGCCAGCAGTTATTCTACAGGAGATTCTAACTATGGCTACACCTTC. Its protein product is CASSYSTGDSNYGYTF. The chain carries TRBV27 and TRBJ1-2; D might be TRBD1 (5 bases). The CDR3 contains 16 residues. Germline V gives CDR1 MNHEY, CDR2 SMNVEV (reference sequence). V dropped 4 bases and J dropped 0 bases, with 15 bases sitting between them.

This clone has only a few counts. J is TRBJ1-4 and V is TRBV30; TRBD1 might be the D (5 bases). Trimming left V 2 bases short and J 7 bases short, with 17 bases between. Germline V gene sequence: CDR1 GTSNPN, CDR2 SVGIG (reference sequence). This CDR3 comprises 15 residues. The CDR3, as DNA: TGTGCCTGGAGTCGGACTCGGGGGTTGTCTGAAAAACTGTTTTTT. Encoded protein: CAWSRTRGLSEKLFF.

CDR3 amino acids: CASRPGAWNTEAFF. The CDR3 DNA is TGTGCCAGCAGACCGGGAGCTTGGAACACTGAAGCTTTCTTT. The J gene is TRBJ1-1, the V gene TRBV2; D remains unclear. The CDR3 extends over 14 amino acids. Trimming left V 6 bases short and J 1 base short, with 12 bases between. Germline CDR1 and CDR2: SNHLY and FYNNEI.

The genes are TRBV6-5 and TRBJ2-4, with a weak D call TRBD1 (6 bases). This CDR3 has 12 residues. V was shortened by 4 bases and J by 6 bases, with 7 bases between the two germline ends. Germline V CDR1 and CDR2: MNHEY, SVGAGI. In DNA form, the CDR3 reads TGTGCCAGCAGTTCACAGGGAAACATTCAGTACTTC. Protein: CASSSQGNIQYF.

V and J are TRBV27 and TRBJ1-2, with TRBD1 matching 9 bases. Germline V lookup: CDR1 MNHEY, CDR2 SMNVEV (reference sequence). Losses at the gene ends were 2 bases for V and 2 bases for J; bases not matched to a gene: 6. This CDR3 has 16 amino acids. The CDR3 protein is CASSLRAGQGNYGYTF. CDR3 in DNA: TGTGCCAGCAGTTTACGCGCCGGACAGGGGAACTATGGCTACACCTTC.

This chain joins TRBV18 and TRBJ1-1, with 9 bases lining up with TRBD1. This CDR3 has 14 residues. Losses at the gene ends were 4 bases for V and 4 bases for J; bases not matched to a gene: 4. Germline V gene data show CDR1 as KGHSH and CDR2 as LQKENI. CDR3 bases: TGTGCCAGCTCACTGGGACAGGGATTCACTGAAGCTTTCTTT. It yields the protein CASSLGQGFTEAFF.

The chain has TRBV25-1 and TRBJ1-2, with D unresolved. V was clipped by 8 bases and J by 1 base, with 8 bases between them. The CDR3 is 12 residues long. From germline, CDR1 is MGHDK and CDR2 SYGVNS. The CDR3 coding sequence is TGTGCCAGCCGAGGTCTTAACTATGGCTACACCTTC. Amino acid sequence: CASRGLNYGYTF.

The J gene is TRBJ1-1, the V gene TRBV28; D is possibly TRBD1 (5 bases). V lost 3 bases and J lost 2, with 16 bases in between. Germline V gene lookup returns CDR1 MDHEN and CDR2 SYDVKM. The CDR3 is 16 residues long. CDR3 amino acids: CASSFYGAGDNTEAFF. The CDR3 DNA reads as TGTGCCAGCAGTTTCTATGGGGCGGGGGACAACACTGAAGCTTTCTTT.

In its sample, this clone was seen a few times. V and J are TRBV5-1 and TRBJ2-2, with D hard to call. CDR1 is SGHRS and CDR2 is YFSETQ in the germline V gene. The CDR3 runs to 13 residues. Trimming stripped 4 bases from V and 2 bases from J, with 6 bases between. This CDR3 is CASSPGNTGELFF. CDR3 DNA sequence: TGCGCCAGCAGCCCCGGTAACACCGGGGAGCTGTTTTTT.

For the CDR3, the DNA is TGTGCCAGCTCACCGGGCAGGGTCACTGAAGCTTTCTTT. Protein: CASSPGRVTEAFF. The gene calls are TRBV18 and TRBJ1-1; maybe TRBD1 (5 bases). Trimming pared 3 bases from V and 4 bases from J, leaving 9 bases between. CDR3 size: 13 residues. Germline V lookup: CDR1 KGHSH, CDR2 LQKENI.

The gene calls are TRBV29-1 and TRBJ2-3; 11 bases agree with TRBD2. CDR3 length: 14 amino acids. The germline V gene encodes CDR1 SQVTM and CDR2 ANQGSEA. V dropped 6 bases and J dropped 1; count of bases not matched to a gene: 3. CDR3 amino acids: CSVRLAGRTDTQYF. The CDR3 bases are TGCAGCGTACGACTAGCGGGACGCACAGATACGCAGTATTTT.

In the case of this clone: Other DNA sequences in the same sample also yield this CDR3. Here the CDR3 DNA reads TGCGCCAGCAGCTTGACAGGGGGTGACACTGAAGCTTTCTTT. Its protein is CASSLTGGDTEAFF. This rearrangement joins TRBV5-1 to TRBJ1-1, with 8 bases aligning to TRBD1. Germline V CDR1 and CDR2: SGHRS, YFSETQ. CDR3 length: 14 amino acids. With 1 base clipped from V and 3 bases from J, the junction kept 2 bases outside the gene matches.

Only a few counts were recorded for this clone. The rearrangement uses TRBV5-4 and TRBJ1-3; 9 bases map to TRBD1. Germline CDR1 is SGHNT and CDR2 is YYREEE (reference sequence). The CDR3 is made up of 14 amino acids. V dropped 5 bases and J dropped 3; count of bases not matched to a gene: 3. CDR3 sequence: CASSTGGIGNTIYF. The CDR3 region has the DNA TGTGCCAGCAGTACAGGGGGCATTGGAAACACCATATATTTT.